The T cell receptor beta chain described here comes from a study of glioma-infiltrating T cells. Study results and limitations: Tissue-blood divergence was below expectation in non-neoplastic patients, above in gliomas. Only very few CDR3 sequences appeared in both tissue and blood.

This clonotype turned up a few times. No antigen is known for it. The iRepertoire nested amplicon-rescue multiplex PCR amplified TCR alpha and beta CDR3s from RNA. Input was roughly 85-450 ng of tissue mRNA or PBMC total RNA. TCRdb re-called the multiplex PCR reads with MiXCR, one entry per CDR3 protein. The data show under 130,000 distinct CDR3 sequences, approximately 28% seen once. Germline lookup yields CDR1 SGHAT and CDR2 FQNNGV. V lost 0 bases and J lost 2, with 8 bases in between. The CDR3 consists of 15 residues. Sequencing used glioma tissue, nonneoplastic brain tissue, or PBMCs (not recorded which). The receptor was isolated from a human donor with low-grade glioma or glioblastoma, undergoing nonglioma brain surgery, or in good health (not recorded which). V is TRBV11-2 and J is TRBJ1-3; D is ambiguous. This CDR3 is CASSLETGTGNTIYF. DNA of the CDR3: TGTGCCAGCAGCTTAGAGACGGGGACTGGAAACACCATATATTTT.